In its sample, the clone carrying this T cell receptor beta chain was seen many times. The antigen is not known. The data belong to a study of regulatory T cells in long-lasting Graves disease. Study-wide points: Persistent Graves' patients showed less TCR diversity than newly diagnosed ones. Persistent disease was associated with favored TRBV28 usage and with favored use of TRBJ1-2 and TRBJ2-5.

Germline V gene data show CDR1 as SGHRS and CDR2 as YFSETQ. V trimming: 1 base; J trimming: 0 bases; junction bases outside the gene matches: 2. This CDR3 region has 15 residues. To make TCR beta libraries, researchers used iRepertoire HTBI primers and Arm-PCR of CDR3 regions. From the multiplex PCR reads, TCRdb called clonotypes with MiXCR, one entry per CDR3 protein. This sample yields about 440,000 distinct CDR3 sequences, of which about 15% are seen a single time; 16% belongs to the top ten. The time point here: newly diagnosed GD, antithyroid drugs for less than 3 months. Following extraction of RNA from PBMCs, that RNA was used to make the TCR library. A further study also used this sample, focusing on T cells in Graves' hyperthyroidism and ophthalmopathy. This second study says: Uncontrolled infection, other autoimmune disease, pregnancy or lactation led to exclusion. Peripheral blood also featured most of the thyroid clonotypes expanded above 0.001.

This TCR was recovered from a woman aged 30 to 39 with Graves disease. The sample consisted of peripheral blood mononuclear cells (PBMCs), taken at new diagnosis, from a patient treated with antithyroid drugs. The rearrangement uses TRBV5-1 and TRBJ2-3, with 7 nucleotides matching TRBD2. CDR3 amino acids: CASSLKGLSTDTQYF. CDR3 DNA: TGCGCCAGCAGCTTGAAGGGACTAAGCACAGATACGCAGTATTTT.